The 10 T cell receptor beta chains listed next were all sequenced from one sample in a study of blood T cell repertoires in COVID-19. Profiling relied on immunoSEQ multiplex PCR, and the TCRdb table lists in-frame clones only, not all of them. The table records 400,000 or so clones, about nine tenths of them present only once. The sample comprised PBMCs or T cells enriched from blood (not recorded which). These TCRs come from a man younger than 35 who had recovered from COVID-19.

J is TRBJ1-5 and V is TRBV19; 7 positions agree with TRBD1. V was clipped by 10 bases and J by 3 bases; unmatched bases: 3. The CDR3 is 12 amino acids. Germline V CDR1 and CDR2: LNHDA, SQIVND (reference sequence). DNA for the CDR3: TGTGCCACAGGGACAGTCAATCAGCCCCAGCATTTT. Translating it yields CATGTVNQPQHF.

The V and J genes are TRBV7-2 and TRBJ2-5; TRBD1 might be the D (6 bases). V was trimmed by 5 bases and J by 4 bases, leaving 11 bases between them. This CDR3 has 13 amino acids. The germline CDR1 and CDR2 sequences are SGHTA and FQGNSA. This chain's CDR3 is CASSALQGETQYF. The CDR3 coding sequence is TGTGCCAGCAGCGCCCTACAGGGAGAGACCCAGTACTTC.

This clone was recorded only once. V is TRBV28 and J is TRBJ2-3, with TRBD1 as a possible D gene (5 bases). With 3 bases removed from V and 3 bases from J, the gap between germline ends came to 13 bases. Germline CDR1 and CDR2: MDHEN and SYDVKM. The CDR3 covers 15 residues. CDR3 nucleotide sequence: TGTGCCAGCAGTTTCAGGGCGTCCGGGACAGATACGCAGTATTTT. This sequence encodes CASSFRASGTDTQYF.

In its sample, this clone was seen a few times. This sequence joins TRBV5-1 and TRBJ2-7; 8 nucleotides match TRBD1. Germline V CDR1 and CDR2: SGHRS, YFSETQ. Trimming at V came to 4 bases and at J to 1 base, leaving 7 bases not matched to a gene. The CDR3 contains 15 residues. CDR3 protein: CASSRTGGGSYEQYF. CDR3 nucleotides: TGCGCCAGCAGCCGTACAGGGGGAGGATCCTACGAGCAGTACTTC.

V gene TRBV6-5 combines with J gene TRBJ1-1; D perhaps matches TRBD1 (6 bases). CDR1 and CDR2 (germline): MNHEY, SVGAGI. The ends were cut back, 8 bases at V and 1 base at J, with 14 bases in the middle. CDR3 size: 14 residues. The CDR3 region has the DNA TGTGCCAGCGGCAGGGGCGCGGGGAACACTGAAGCTTTCTTT. Amino acids: CASGRGAGNTEAFF.

The gene calls are TRBV30 and TRBJ1-4, with a tentative D call TRBD1 (5 bases). Germline loops: CDR1 GTSNPN, CDR2 SVGIG (reference sequence). The CDR3 has 12 amino acids. V shed 0 bases and J shed 10 bases, with 9 bases lying between them. The CDR3 nucleotides read TGTGCCTGGAGTGTCGGAAGGGGAAAACTGTTTTTT. It yields the protein CAWSVGRGKLFF.

This sequence joins TRBV5-1 and TRBJ2-7, with 7 positions matching TRBD1. V shed 4 bases, J shed 1 base, and the junction held 8 bases outside the gene matches. The CDR3 loop spans 15 amino acids. CDR1 is SGHRS and CDR2 is YFSETQ in the germline V gene. The CDR3 loop reads CASSANRQGSYEQYF. CDR3 DNA sequence: TGCGCCAGCAGCGCAAATCGACAGGGTTCCTACGAGCAGTACTTC.

The CDR3 DNA is TGTGCCAGCAGTTATCTAGGCCCTCCCCGGGATACGCAGTATTTT. Protein: CASSYLGPPRDTQYF. The V gene is TRBV11-2, the J gene TRBJ2-3; D gene unclear. Germline V gene data show CDR1 as SGHAT and CDR2 as FQNNGV. The CDR3 consists of 15 residues. With 6 bases removed from V and 6 bases from J, the gap between germline ends came to 19 bases.

This rearrangement joins TRBV4-1 to TRBJ2-7; 11 positions agree with TRBD2. Trimming cost V 4 bases and J 6 bases; bases outside gene matches: 11. Germline assignment: CDR1 MGHRA and CDR2 YSYEKL. The CDR3 has 16 residues. The CDR3 DNA follows: TGCGCCAGCAGCCTTGAAGCCCGAACTAGCGGGAGCGAGCAGTACTTC. It specifies CASSLEARTSGSEQYF.

This chain links TRBV5-1 with TRBJ1-1; D gene unclear. CDR3 size: 13 residues. Trimming took 2 bases from V and 2 from J, leaving 7 bases between them. Germline V gene data show CDR1 as SGHRS and CDR2 as YFSETQ. The chain's CDR3 is CASSFSGNTEAFF. The CDR3 nucleotides read TGCGCCAGCAGCTTCAGCGGAAACACTGAAGCTTTCTTT.